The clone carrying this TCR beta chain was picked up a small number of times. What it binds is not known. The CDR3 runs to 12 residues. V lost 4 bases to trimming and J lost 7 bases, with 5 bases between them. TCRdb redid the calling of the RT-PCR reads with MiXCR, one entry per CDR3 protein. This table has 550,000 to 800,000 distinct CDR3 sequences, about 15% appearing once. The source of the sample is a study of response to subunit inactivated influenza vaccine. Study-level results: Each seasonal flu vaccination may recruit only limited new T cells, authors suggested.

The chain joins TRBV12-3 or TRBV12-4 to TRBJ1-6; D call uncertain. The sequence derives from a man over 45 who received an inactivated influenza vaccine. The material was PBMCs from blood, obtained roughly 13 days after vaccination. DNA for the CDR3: TGTGCCAGCAGTTCCTCGAATTCACCCCTCCACTTT. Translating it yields CASSSSNSPLHF.